What follows are 17 T cell receptor beta chains derived from one specimen sequenced in a study of PD-1 blockade in classical Hodgkin lymphoma. TCRdb keeps only in-frame clones here, not all; method: immunoSEQ multiplex PCR. The sample consists of 70,000 or so clones, over 85% of them appearing once. Noted time point: newly diagnosed, previously untreated cHL patient sample. Sequenced sample: peripheral blood mononuclear cells (PBMCs). The receptors were gathered from a human donor with classical Hodgkin lymphoma.

This clone was detected only once. The chain combines TRBV7-2 with TRBJ2-1; weak D call: TRBD2 (5 bases). This CDR3 is 15 amino acids long. Germline lookup yields CDR1 SGHTA and CDR2 FQGNSA. Trimming left V 2 bases short and J 4 bases short, with 12 bases between. The CDR3 bases are TGTGCCAGCAGCTTAACGCCTAGCCAGTACAATGAGCAGTTCTTC. This gives the protein CASSLTPSQYNEQFF.

The CDR3 nucleotides are TGTGCCAGCAGTTACTGGGACGAGCAGTACTTC. The encoded protein is CASSYWDEQYF. The chain recombines TRBV6-5 with TRBJ2-7; D uncertain. CDR1 and CDR2 (germline): MNHEY, SVGAGI. The CDR3 sequence is 11 residues long. The ends were cut back, 1 base at V and 5 bases at J, with 3 bases in the middle.

The CDR3 loop reads CASSQERGLGQRAGGYTF. The CDR3 region has the DNA TGCGCCAGCAGCCAAGAAAGGGGCCTCGGACAGAGGGCAGGTGGCTACACCTTC. The J gene is TRBJ1-2, the V gene TRBV4-1, with TRBD1 as a possible D gene (6 bases). The germline V gene has CDR1 MGHRA and CDR2 YSYEKL. The CDR3 extends over 18 amino acids. The V and J ends lost 0 bases and 7 bases respectively, with 24 bases between them.

The V gene is TRBV5-6, the J gene TRBJ1-2; D is undetermined. Germline V gene data show CDR1 as SGHDT and CDR2 as YYEEEE. This CDR3 contains 14 residues. V was cut by 2 bases and J by 3 bases, with 11 bases left in between. This CDR3 is CASSLPARDYGYTF. CDR3 nucleotides: TGTGCCAGCAGCTTACCGGCCCGGGACTATGGCTACACCTTC.

The chain is built from TRBV10-3 and TRBJ1-1; 10 bases align to TRBD1. V dropped 7 bases and J dropped 3; count of bases not matched to a gene: 2. The CDR3 length is 13 residues. CDR1 ENHRY and CDR2 SYGVKD come from the germline V gene. The DNA for the CDR3 is TGTGCCATCATAGGGACAGGGGACACTGAAGCTTTCTTT. It codes for CAIIGTGDTEAFF.

This chain uses TRBV13 with TRBJ2-3; 15 positions agree with TRBD2. Germline V gene data show CDR1 as PRHDT and CDR2 as FYEKMQ (reference sequence). The CDR3 sequence is 15 residues long. J was trimmed by 7 bases and V by 5 bases; bases with no gene match: 4. CDR3: CASSNGLAGGYTQYF. In nucleotides, the CDR3 is TGTGCCAGCAGCAACGGACTAGCGGGGGGGTATACGCAGTATTTT.

This clone was counted a single time. The chain recombines TRBV5-1 with TRBJ2-3; the match to TRBD2 covers 11 bases. The CDR3 consists of 17 residues. CDR1 SGHRS and CDR2 YFSETQ come from the germline V gene. V trimming: 0 bases; J trimming: 2 bases; junction bases outside the gene matches: 5. CDR3 nucleotide sequence: TGCGCCAGCAGCTTGGGTAATAGCGGGGGGGCCACAGATACGCAGTATTTT. Translation gives CASSLGNSGGATDTQYF.

The V and J genes are TRBV2 and TRBJ1-1; perhaps TRBD1 as D (5 bases). Germline-derived CDR1 and CDR2 are SNHLY and FYNNEI. This CDR3 has 13 amino acids. V dropped 6 bases and J dropped 0 bases, with 8 bases sitting between them. CDR3 residues: CASRWGVNTEAFF. CDR3 DNA sequence: TGTGCCAGCAGGTGGGGGGTGAACACTGAAGCTTTCTTT.

V usage is TRBV6-5 and J usage is TRBJ2-7, with D perhaps TRBD2 (7 bases). Trimming left V 3 bases short and J 7 bases short, with 19 bases between. The germline V gene encodes CDR1 MNHEY and CDR2 SVGAGI. CDR3 length: 15 amino acids. CDR3 nucleotide sequence: TGTGCCAGCAGTTATACCGGGCGGGGGCCCTTGGAGCAGTACTTC. This encodes CASSYTGRGPLEQYF.

This chain connects TRBV5-1 to TRBJ1-1; 10 bases match TRBD1. Germline CDR1 reads SGHRS; CDR2 reads YFSETQ. V trimming: 2 bases; J trimming: 5 bases; junction bases outside the gene matches: 3. CDR3 length equals 14 residues. CDR3 bases: TGCGCCAGCAGCTTTGGACAGGGGGTTACTGAAGCTTTCTTT. Translating it yields CASSFGQGVTEAFF. Full variable domain (remainder filled in from reference TRBV5-1 and TRBJ1-1): KAGVTQTPRYLIKTRGQQVTLSCSPISGHRSVSWYQQTPGQGLQFLFEYFSETQRNKGNFPGRFSGRQFSNSRSEMNVSTLELGDSALYLCASSFGQGVTEAFFGQGTRLTVV.

The chain carries TRBV6-5 and TRBJ1-1, with TRBD1 identical over 10 bases. V was clipped by 4 bases and J by 10 bases; unmatched bases: 3. The CDR3 consists of 12 residues. CDR1 and CDR2 (germline): MNHEY, SVGAGI. The CDR3 spells CASSFDRGRAFF. The CDR3 coding sequence is TGTGCCAGCAGTTTCGACAGGGGGCGAGCTTTCTTT.

Written as DNA, the CDR3 is TGTGCCAGCAGTTCCCCGGCAGGGGGTGACACTGAAGCTTTCTTT. It encodes CASSSPAGGDTEAFF. J is TRBJ1-1 and V is TRBV6-5; TRBD1 agrees at 7 bases. J gave up 3 bases and V 4 bases, and 8 bases lay outside the gene matches. The germline V gene encodes CDR1 MNHEY and CDR2 SVGAGI. The CDR3 loop spans 15 amino acids.

The CDR3 sequence is CASSVDGRGNTEAFF. The CDR3 DNA is TGTGCCAGCAGCGTAGATGGCAGGGGAAACACTGAAGCTTTCTTT. The rearrangement uses TRBV9 and TRBJ1-1, with D possibly TRBD1 on 6 matching bases. CDR3 length equals 15 residues. Germline CDR1 and CDR2: SGDLS and YYNGEE. V lost 0 bases to trimming and J lost 2 bases, with 11 bases between them.

The CDR3 DNA reads as TGCGCCAGCAGCCTGCACTCGGATGGCAATCAGCCCCAGCATTTT. It specifies CASSLHSDGNQPQHF. The chain joins TRBV5-1 to TRBJ1-5; no definite D call. Germline CDR1 SGHRS, CDR2 YFSETQ. V dropped 4 bases and J dropped 2 bases, with 13 bases sitting between them. This CDR3 has 15 residues.

The gene calls are TRBV5-1 and TRBJ2-1; no reliable D call. The length of the CDR3 is 14 residues. The germline V gene encodes CDR1 SGHRS and CDR2 YFSETQ. Between the trimmed V and J ends, which lost 4 bases and 5 bases, there was a span of 13 bases. The CDR3 loop reads CASSRGELHNEQFF. Here the CDR3 DNA reads TGCGCCAGCAGCCGCGGTGAACTCCACAATGAGCAGTTCTTC.

The chain combines TRBV5-6 with TRBJ2-7, with D maybe TRBD1 (6 bases). The CDR3 runs 15 residues. Deletions cut 2 bases from V and 2 bases from J, with 14 bases between. Looked up from germline, CDR1 is SGHDT and CDR2 is YYEEEE. The CDR3: CASSFGQTHPYEQYF. The CDR3, as DNA: TGTGCCAGCAGCTTCGGACAGACTCACCCCTACGAGCAGTACTTC.

This clone was observed a single time. The J gene is TRBJ1-5, the V gene TRBV6-5; no firm D call. Looked up from germline, CDR1 is MNHEY and CDR2 is SVGAGI. The CDR3 extends over 15 amino acids. V gave up 0 bases and J gave up 7 bases, with 13 bases separating them. CDR3 nucleotide sequence: TGTGCCAGCAGTTACTCGTGGGATAAGGGCCAGCCCCAGCATTTT. Translating gives CASSYSWDKGQPQHF.